Below, 12 T cell receptor beta chains from the same sample are listed, as sequenced in a study of T cell repertoires in cytomegalovirus infection. These TCRs are of unknown antigen specificity. Each CDR3 protein is one row after TCRdb ran MiXCR on the reads. Among around 300,000 distinct CDR3 sequences listed, around 25% were seen once. This material consisted of cultured PBMCs, taken from culture after CMV antigen stimulation. These receptors came from a human donor in good health (CMV status not recorded). Some clones in this sample may be carry-over from other donors' samples.

The V gene is TRBV19, the J gene TRBJ1-5, with D hard to call. Germline-derived CDR1 and CDR2 are LNHDA and SQIVND (reference sequence). CDR3 length equals 13 residues. V shed 4 bases and J shed 3 bases, with 7 bases lying between them. Here the CDR3 reads CASSRVPNQPQHF. CDR3 nucleotide sequence: TGTGCCAGTAGTAGGGTCCCCAATCAGCCCCAGCATTTT.

This clonotype is labeled as medium-sized. The chain recombines TRBV7-2 with TRBJ2-2, with 9 bases identical to TRBD2. Germline values: CDR1 SGHTA, CDR2 FQGNSA. This CDR3 has 17 residues. V trimming: 2 bases; J trimming: 6 bases; junction bases outside the gene matches: 10. The CDR3 region is CASSLRGGGRAAGELFF. DNA of the CDR3: TGTGCCAGCAGCTTACGAGGTGGCGGGAGGGCGGCCGGGGAGCTGTTTTTT.

This clonotype was detected ten times or more. The rearrangement links TRBV7-2 to TRBJ1-5; 7 nucleotides line up with TRBD1. Trimming took 3 bases from V and 6 from J; bases not matched to a gene: 11. Germline V CDR1 and CDR2: SGHTA, FQGNSA. The CDR3 has 16 amino acids. CDR3 bases: TGTGCCAGCAGCTTGACAGGGAGGGGATCAAGTCAGCCCCAGCATTTT. This gives the protein CASSLTGRGSSQPQHF.

Regarding this clonotype: A much larger clone differs by one base, so this may be a read error. The chain carries TRBV7-2 and TRBJ1-6, with 11 bases matching TRBD1. Germline V lookup: CDR1 SGHTA, CDR2 FQGNSA. The length of the CDR3 is 15 residues. CDR3 sequence reads: CASSLGTGGFSPLLF. CDR3 DNA sequence: TGTGCCAGCAGCTTAGGGACAGGGGGCTTTTCACCCCTCCTCTTT.

This clonotype was observed a handful of times. This chain uses TRBV19 with TRBJ1-1; TRBD1 might be the D (6 bases). Germline assignment: CDR1 LNHDA and CDR2 SQIVND (reference sequence). The CDR3 runs to 15 residues. V lost 7 bases, J lost 0 bases, and 15 bases lay in between. Here the CDR3 reads CASNSGTSMNTEAFF. The CDR3 DNA sequence: TGTGCCAGTAATTCCGGGACAAGCATGAACACTGAAGCTTTCTTT.

The chain is built from TRBV7-9 and TRBJ2-1, with 7 bases matching TRBD2. V shed 1 base and J 14 bases; nucleotides not matched to a gene: 8. The CDR3 extends over 13 amino acids. Germline loops: CDR1 SEHNR, CDR2 FQNEAQ (reference sequence). CDR3 in amino acids: CASSLGLAEGKFF. As DNA, the CDR3 is TGTGCCAGCAGCTTAGGGCTAGCGGAGGGAAAGTTCTTC.

The chain uses TRBV10-3 and TRBJ2-5, with 9 bases matching TRBD1. The CDR3 runs 17 residues. Germline CDR1 and CDR2: ENHRY and SYGVKD. V lost 0 bases, J lost 5 bases, and 10 bases stayed unmatched. This CDR3 reads CAISESGTGRTVETQYF. CDR3 nucleotides: TGTGCCATCAGTGAGTCGGGGACAGGGCGGACGGTGGAGACCCAGTACTTC.

This clonotype came up a few times. The chain carries TRBV6-2 or TRBV6-3 and TRBJ2-3; 9 bases match TRBD2. Germline V lookup: CDR1 MNHEY, CDR2 SVGEGT. There are 19 residues in the CDR3. V lost 6 bases to trimming and J lost 2 bases; unmatched junction nucleotides: 18. CDR3 residues: CASRTFTGASGVHTDTQYF. CDR3 sequence (DNA): TGTGCCAGCAGGACTTTCACCGGGGCTAGCGGGGTCCACACAGATACGCAGTATTTT.

This clonotype was counted ten times or more. The rearrangement uses TRBV19 and TRBJ2-5; TRBD1 matches at 9 bases. The J segment lost 2 bases and the V segment lost 6 bases, leaving 1 base of the junction unmatched. CDR1 and CDR2 (germline): LNHDA, SQIVND (reference sequence). CDR3 size: 13 residues. The CDR3 here is CASRGTGQETQYF. In DNA form, the CDR3 reads TGTGCCAGTAGAGGGACAGGGCAAGAGACCCAGTACTTC. Filled out from reference TRBV19 and TRBJ2-5, the complete variable domain reads DGGITQSPKYLFRKEGQNVTLSCEQNLNHDAMYWYRQDPGQGLRLIYYSQIVNDFQKGDIAEGYSVSREKKESFPLTVTSAQKNPTAFYLCASRGTGQETQYFGPGTRLLVL.

The chain links TRBV7-9 to TRBJ1-1, with D hard to call. Germline V gives CDR1 SEHNR, CDR2 FQNEAQ (reference sequence). This CDR3 contains 14 residues. Trimming removed 7 bases from V and 3 bases from J, with 15 bases in between. The CDR3, as DNA: TGTGCCAGCATCCCTCCTGGATGGGACACTGAAGCTTTCTTT. Its protein is CASIPPGWDTEAFF.

Ten or more counts support this clonotype. The chain is built from TRBV7-8 and TRBJ2-7; D gene uncertain. CDR3 size: 16 residues. The V end lost 1 base, the J end lost 5 bases, and 18 bases lay between the germline ends. Germline values: CDR1 SGHVS, CDR2 FQNEAQ. CDR3 DNA sequence: TGTGCCAGCAGCTTAGGGTCGGCCTTTGGCTTCGACGAGCAGTACTTC. Its translation is CASSLGSAFGFDEQYF.

This clonotype came up many times. The chain employs TRBV28 and TRBJ1-3, with unresolved D. Deletions cut 9 bases from V and 2 bases from J, with 8 bases between. CDR3 size: 12 residues. Germline lookup yields CDR1 MDHEN and CDR2 SYDVKM. CDR3 protein: CASLTPGNTIYF. Here the CDR3 DNA reads TGTGCCAGTTTGACTCCTGGAAACACCATATATTTT.